This T cell receptor (beta chain) comes out of a study of OX40 agonist ivuxolimab in advanced cancers. Turning to the study itself: Partial responses were achieved by three patients: one hepatocellular carcinoma, two cutaneous melanoma.

This CDR3 comprises 16 residues. The germline CDR1 and CDR2 sequences are SGHRS and YFSETQ. V lost 1 base to trimming and J lost 0 bases, with 14 bases between them. Enrollment shut out patients with autoimmune disease history or systemic immunosuppression. Assay: immunoSEQ multiplex PCR; the TCRdb copy retains only in-frame clones and omits some. The data show over 55,000 clones, 84% seen once. J is TRBJ2-7 and V is TRBV5-1; TRBD2 is a possible D gene (6 bases). This receptor was taken from an adult with an advanced solid tumor such as melanoma, head and neck, liver or kidney cancer. The specimen comprised CD4+ or CD8+ T cells sorted from blood, sampled in a trial of the OX40 agonist ivuxolimab. DNA of the CDR3: TGCGCCAGCAGCTTGAGGGTAGCGGCAAGCTCCTACGAGCAGTACTTC. Residues: CASSLRVAASSYEQYF.